Presented here are 2 T cell receptor beta chains from one specimen sequenced in a study of blood T cell repertoires in COVID-19. The method was immunoSEQ multiplex PCR; TCRdb's version includes in-frame clones alone and lacks a portion of them. The table has approximately 82,000 clones, around four fifths seen once. Sequenced input: peripheral blood. These receptors came from a human donor in a cohort sampled during active COVID-19.

V is TRBV7-2 and J is TRBJ2-1; D not certain. Germline assignment: CDR1 SGHTA and CDR2 FQGNSA. V was shortened by 3 bases and J by 7 bases, with 10 bases between the two germline ends. The CDR3 is made up of 13 amino acids. DNA for the CDR3: TGTGCCAGCAGCTTGTCGACTGGTAATGAGCAGTTCTTC. Protein sequence: CASSLSTGNEQFF.

The chain is built from TRBV9 and TRBJ1-2; 7 bases map to TRBD1. CDR3 size: 15 residues. Trimming at V came to 0 bases and at J to 8 bases, leaving 10 bases not matched to a gene. The V gene's germline CDR1 is SGDLS and CDR2 YYNGEE. The CDR3 loop is CASSVGQGYIGGYTF. The DNA of the CDR3 is TGTGCCAGCAGCGTAGGACAGGGTTATATCGGAGGCTACACCTTC.